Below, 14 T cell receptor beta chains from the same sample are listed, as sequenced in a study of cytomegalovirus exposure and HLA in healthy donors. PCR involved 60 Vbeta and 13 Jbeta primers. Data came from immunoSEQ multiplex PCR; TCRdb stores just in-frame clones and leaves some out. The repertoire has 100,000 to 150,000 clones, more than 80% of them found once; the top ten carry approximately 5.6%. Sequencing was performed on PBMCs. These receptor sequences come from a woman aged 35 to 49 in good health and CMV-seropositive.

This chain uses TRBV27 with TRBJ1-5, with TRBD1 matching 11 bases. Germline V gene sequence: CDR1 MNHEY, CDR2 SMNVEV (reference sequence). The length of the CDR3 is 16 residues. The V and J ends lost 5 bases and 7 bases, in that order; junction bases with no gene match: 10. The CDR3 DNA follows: TGTGCCAGCAGTAACTGGACAGGGGGCGCGAAGCAGCCCCAGCATTTT. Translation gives CASSNWTGGAKQPQHF.

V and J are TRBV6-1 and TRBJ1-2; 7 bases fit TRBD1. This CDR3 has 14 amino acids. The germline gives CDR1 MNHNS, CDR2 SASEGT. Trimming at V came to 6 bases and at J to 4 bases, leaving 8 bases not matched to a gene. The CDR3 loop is CASRTTGAGYGYTF. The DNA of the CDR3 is TGTGCCAGCAGGACCACAGGGGCGGGCTATGGCTACACCTTC.

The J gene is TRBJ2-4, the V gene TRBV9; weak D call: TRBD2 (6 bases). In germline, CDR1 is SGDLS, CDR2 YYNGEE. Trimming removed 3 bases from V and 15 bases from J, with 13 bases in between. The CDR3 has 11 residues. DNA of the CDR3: TGTGCCAGCAGCGGGGGAACGGGACTGTACTTC. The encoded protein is CASSGGTGLYF.

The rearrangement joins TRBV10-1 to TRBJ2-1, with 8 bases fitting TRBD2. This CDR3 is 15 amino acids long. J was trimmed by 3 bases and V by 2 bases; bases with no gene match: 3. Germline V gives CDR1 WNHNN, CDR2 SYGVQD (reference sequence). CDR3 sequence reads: CASSEGSGVYNEQFF. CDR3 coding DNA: TGCGCCAGCAGTGAGGGTAGCGGGGTCTACAATGAGCAGTTCTTC.

CDR3 loop: CAWSVETGDSPLHF. The CDR3 DNA follows: TGTGCCTGGAGTGTGGAGACAGGGGATTCACCCCTCCACTTT. V gene TRBV30 combines with J gene TRBJ1-6; 8 nucleotides agree with TRBD1. The CDR3 extends over 14 amino acids. Germline lookup yields CDR1 GTSNPN and CDR2 SVGIG (reference sequence). Trimming took 0 bases from V and 8 from J; bases not matched to a gene: 3.

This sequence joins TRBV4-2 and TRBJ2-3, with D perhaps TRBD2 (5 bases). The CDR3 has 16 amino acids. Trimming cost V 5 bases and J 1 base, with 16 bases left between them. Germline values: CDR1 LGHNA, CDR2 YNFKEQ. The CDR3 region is CASSYQGEEGTDTQYF. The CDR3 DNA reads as TGTGCCAGCAGCTACCAAGGTGAGGAGGGCACAGATACGCAGTATTTT.

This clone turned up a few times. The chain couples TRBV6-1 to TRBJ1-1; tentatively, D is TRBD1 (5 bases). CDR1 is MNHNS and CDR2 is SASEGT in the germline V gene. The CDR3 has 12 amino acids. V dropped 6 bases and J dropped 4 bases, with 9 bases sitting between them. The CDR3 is CASRDQGTEAFF. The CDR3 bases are TGTGCCAGCAGGGATCAGGGCACTGAAGCTTTCTTT.

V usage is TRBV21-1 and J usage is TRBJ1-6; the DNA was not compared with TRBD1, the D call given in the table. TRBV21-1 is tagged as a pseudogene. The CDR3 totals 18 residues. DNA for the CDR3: TGTGCCAGCAGCAAAGGGGAGTGCAGAGGGGGCCAAAATTCACCCCTCCACTTT. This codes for CASSKGECRGGQNSPLHF.

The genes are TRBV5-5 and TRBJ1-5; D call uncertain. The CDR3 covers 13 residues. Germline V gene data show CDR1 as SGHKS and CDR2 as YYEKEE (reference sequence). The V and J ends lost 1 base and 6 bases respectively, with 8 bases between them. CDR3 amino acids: CASSLYLSQPQHF. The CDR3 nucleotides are TGTGCCAGCAGCTTGTATCTCAGTCAGCCCCAGCATTTT.

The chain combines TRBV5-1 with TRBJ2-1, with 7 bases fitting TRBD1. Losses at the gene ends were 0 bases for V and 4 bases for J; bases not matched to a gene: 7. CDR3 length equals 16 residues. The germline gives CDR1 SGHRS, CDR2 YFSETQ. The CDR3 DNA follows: TGCGCCAGCAGCTTGGAAAGACAGGGTGGGTACAATGAGCAGTTCTTC. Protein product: CASSLERQGGYNEQFF.

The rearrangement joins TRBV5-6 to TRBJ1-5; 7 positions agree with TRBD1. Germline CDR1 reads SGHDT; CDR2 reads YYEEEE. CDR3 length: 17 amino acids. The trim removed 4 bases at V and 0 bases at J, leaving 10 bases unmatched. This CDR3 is CASSRRVGGLSNQPQHF. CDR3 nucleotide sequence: TGTGCCAGCAGCCGGAGGGTAGGGGGCCTTAGCAATCAGCCCCAGCATTTT.

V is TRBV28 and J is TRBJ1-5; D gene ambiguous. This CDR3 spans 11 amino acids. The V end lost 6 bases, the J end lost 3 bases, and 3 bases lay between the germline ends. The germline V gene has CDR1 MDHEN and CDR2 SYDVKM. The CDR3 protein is CASRANQPQHF. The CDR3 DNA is TGTGCCAGCAGAGCCAATCAGCCCCAGCATTTT.

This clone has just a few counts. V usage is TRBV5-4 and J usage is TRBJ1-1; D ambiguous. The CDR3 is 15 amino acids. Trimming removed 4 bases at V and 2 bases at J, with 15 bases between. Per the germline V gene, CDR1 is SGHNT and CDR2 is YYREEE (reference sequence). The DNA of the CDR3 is TGTGCCAGCAGCCAAGAGGACGGGAGCAACACTGAAGCTTTCTTT. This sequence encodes CASSQEDGSNTEAFF.

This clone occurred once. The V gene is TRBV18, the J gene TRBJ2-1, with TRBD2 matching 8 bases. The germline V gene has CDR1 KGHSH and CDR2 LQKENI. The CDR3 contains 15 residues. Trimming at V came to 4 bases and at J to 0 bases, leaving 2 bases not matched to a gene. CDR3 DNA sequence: TGTGCCAGCTCACGTACTAGCGGCTCCTACAATGAGCAGTTCTTC. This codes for CASSRTSGSYNEQFF.